One and the same sample provided the 14 T cell receptor beta chains below, sequenced in a study of blood T cell repertoires in COVID-19. Assay: immunoSEQ multiplex PCR; the TCRdb copy retains only in-frame clones and omits some. The sample has 100,000 to 150,000 clones, around 85% seen once. Sequencing was carried out using peripheral blood. Receptors originate from a woman older than 75 with COVID-19, enrolled during active disease.

The J gene is TRBJ1-2, the V gene TRBV20-1; D is undetermined. Per the germline V gene, CDR1 is DFQATT and CDR2 is SNEGSKA (reference sequence). V was pared by 6 bases and J by 8 bases, with 13 bases between. CDR3 length: 11 residues. Written as DNA, the CDR3 is TGCAGTGCATGGGCCCAGCAGGGCTACACCTTC. Its translation is CSAWAQQGYTF.

The rearrangement uses TRBV28 and TRBJ1-1; 10 bases match TRBD1. CDR1 and CDR2 (germline): MDHEN, SYDVKM. The length of the CDR3 is 15 residues. The J segment lost 3 bases and the V segment lost 6 bases, leaving 7 bases of the junction unmatched. The CDR3 nucleotides are TGTGCCAGCAGATGGACAGGGGGTATAGACACTGAAGCTTTCTTT. Its translation: CASRWTGGIDTEAFF.

This rearrangement joins TRBV7-8 to TRBJ2-7; the D gene is possibly TRBD1 (5 bases). The CDR3 contains 14 residues. The germline V gene has CDR1 SGHVS and CDR2 FQNEAQ. V was shortened by 1 base and J by 2 bases, with 9 bases between the two germline ends. The CDR3 protein is CASSLGETAYEQYF. Here the CDR3 DNA reads TGTGCCAGCAGCTTAGGTGAGACAGCCTACGAGCAGTACTTC. The variable domain in full, completed from reference TRBV7-8 and TRBJ2-7, reads GAGVSQSPRYKVAKRGQDVALRCDPISGHVSLFWYQQALGQGPEFLTYFQNEAQLDKSGLPSDRFFAERPEGSVSTLKIQRTQQEDSAVYLCASSLGETAYEQYFGPGTRLTVT.

The chain joins TRBV7-8 to TRBJ2-7; 11 nucleotides agree with TRBD2. The V gene's germline CDR1 is SGHVS and CDR2 FQNEAQ. V gave up 5 bases and J gave up 3 bases; unmatched junction bases: 9. The CDR3 is made up of 16 amino acids. The CDR3 nucleotides are TGTGCCAGCAGCGAACGTAGCGGGAGGGTCCTCTACGAGCAGTACTTC. Its protein product is CASSERSGRVLYEQYF.

The chain is built from TRBV5-5 and TRBJ2-7, with D tentatively TRBD2 (5 bases). Germline lookup yields CDR1 SGHKS and CDR2 YYEKEE (reference sequence). The V end was cut by 4 bases, the J end by 2 bases, with 16 bases between. This CDR3 contains 15 residues. CDR3 DNA: TGTGCCAGCAGCCGCATCAAACTAGACACCTACGAGCAGTACTTC. This sequence encodes CASSRIKLDTYEQYF.

The V gene is TRBV7-9, the J gene TRBJ2-1, with a weak D call TRBD2 (6 bases). V was shortened by 2 bases and J by 12 bases, with 20 bases between the two germline ends. The CDR3 is 15 residues long. Per germline, CDR1 SEHNR and CDR2 FQNEAQ (reference sequence). The CDR3, as DNA: TGTGCCAGCAGCTTACGACGGGAGACGATTCAGGGGCAGTTCTTC. Its protein product is CASSLRRETIQGQFF.

This chain uses TRBV28 with TRBJ2-2, with TRBD2 identical over 11 bases. V gave up 5 bases and J gave up 0 bases; unmatched junction bases: 8. The CDR3 spans 18 residues. Per the germline V gene, CDR1 is MDHEN and CDR2 is SYDVKM. The CDR3 nucleotides are TGTGCCAGCAGTGACCCCGGACTAGCGGGCCCGAACACCGGGGAGCTGTTTTTT. This gives the protein CASSDPGLAGPNTGELFF.

This clone was observed once. The chain recombines TRBV7-8 with TRBJ2-3; 8 bases line up with TRBD2. The CDR3 is made up of 15 amino acids. Germline V gene lookup returns CDR1 SGHVS and CDR2 FQNEAQ. The V gene end was trimmed by 5 bases and the J gene end by 6 bases; junction bases not matched to a gene: 10. The CDR3 region is CASSTRLGGGDTQYF. The DNA for the CDR3 is TGTGCCAGCAGCACGCGACTGGGCGGGGGGGATACGCAGTATTTT. Complete variable domain (other parts from reference TRBV7-8 and TRBJ2-3): GAGVSQSPRYKVAKRGQDVALRCDPISGHVSLFWYQQALGQGPEFLTYFQNEAQLDKSGLPSDRFFAERPEGSVSTLKIQRTQQEDSAVYLCASSTRLGGGDTQYFGPGTRLTVL.

The chain links TRBV9 to TRBJ2-1; 8 bases match TRBD2. Losses at the gene ends were 4 bases for V and 8 bases for J; bases not matched to a gene: 17. The germline CDR1 and CDR2 sequences are SGDLS and YYNGEE. The length of the CDR3 is 17 residues. The CDR3 protein is CASSPRVRLAPLDEQFF. CDR3 nucleotide sequence: TGTGCCAGCAGCCCCCGGGTGAGACTAGCGCCTTTAGATGAGCAGTTCTTC. Complete variable domain (other parts from reference TRBV9 and TRBJ2-1): DSGVTQTPKHLITATGQRVTLRCSPRSGDLSVYWYQQSLDQGLQFLIQYYNGEERAKGNILERFSAQQFPDLHSELNLSSLELGDSALYFCASSPRVRLAPLDEQFFGPGTRLTVL.

To note about this clone: This CDR3 is missing its conserved last phenylalanine or tryptophan, likely due to a read error. The DNA is left out, because the CDR3 cannot be placed on it with certainty; the CDR3 is given as TCRdb lists it. The rearrangement links TRBV5-6 to TRBJ1-1; the listed D gene, TRBD1, was not tested against the DNA. Germline CDR1 is SGHDT and CDR2 is YYEEEE. The CDR3 totals 12 residues, both ends included. This chain's CDR3 is CASSAGPGQGVL.

The chain joins TRBV7-2 to TRBJ2-1, with 12 bases matching TRBD2. Per the germline V gene, CDR1 is SGHTA and CDR2 is FQGNSA. The V and J ends lost 1 base and 9 bases, in that order; junction bases with no gene match: 10. The CDR3 runs 17 residues. The CDR3 spells CASSLDGTSGLLAEQFF. CDR3 nucleotide sequence: TGTGCCAGCAGCTTAGATGGGACTAGCGGGTTACTTGCTGAGCAGTTCTTC.

J is TRBJ2-1 and V is TRBV7-2, with 11 nucleotides matching TRBD2. Looked up from germline, CDR1 is SGHTA and CDR2 is FQGNSA. Trimming at V came to 5 bases and at J to 4 bases, leaving 4 bases not matched to a gene. This CDR3 spans 15 amino acids. CDR3 in amino acids: CASSRTSGQYNEQFF. In nucleotides, the CDR3 is TGTGCCAGCAGCCGGACTAGCGGGCAATACAATGAGCAGTTCTTC.

V is TRBV7-2 and J is TRBJ2-1; weak D call: TRBD2 (5 bases). V shed 5 bases and J shed 15 bases, with 17 bases lying between them. The germline V gene encodes CDR1 SGHTA and CDR2 FQGNSA. This CDR3 is built from 12 residues. The chain's CDR3 is CASSREIYGGFF. As DNA, the CDR3 is TGTGCCAGCAGCCGAGAGATATACGGAGGGTTCTTC.

V and J are TRBV14 and TRBJ1-5; D is undetermined. The V and J ends lost 2 bases and 10 bases respectively, with 12 bases between them. Germline loops: CDR1 SGHDN, CDR2 FVKESK. CDR3 length equals 13 residues. CDR3 sequence (DNA): TGTGCCAGCAGCCAAAATGACGGAGGTCCCCAGCATTTT. Protein sequence: CASSQNDGGPQHF.